Presented here are 2 T cell receptor beta chains from one specimen sequenced in a study of beta chain features in type 1 diabetes. Points from the study as a whole: All four CD4+ subsets from Type 1 diabetes patients carried moderately but significantly shorter TCRB CDR3s.

All of the isolated RNA was reverse transcribed, so expressed TCRB transcripts were sequenced. Profiled with immunoSEQ multiplex PCR; TCRdb holds only in-frame clones, not every one. The repertoire holds approximately 260,000 clones, about a fifth seen once, with roughly 0.028% in the top ten. For these TCRs, the target antigens are not known. The material sequenced was naive CD4+ T cells from blood. Receptor source: a woman aged 40 to 55 with type 1 diabetes.

The chain has TRBV19 and TRBJ1-2; 7 bases map to TRBD1. This CDR3 region has 16 residues. In germline, CDR1 is LNHDA, CDR2 SQIVND (reference sequence). With 9 bases clipped from V and 0 bases from J, the junction kept 13 bases outside the gene matches. The CDR3 DNA reads TGTGCCAGCCGGAGTGGCGGGACAGCTACTAACTATGGCTACACCTTC. This encodes CASRSGGTATNYGYTF.

This sequence joins TRBV7-2 and TRBJ1-1, with TRBD1 identical over 8 bases. CDR1 and CDR2 from the germline V gene are SGHTA and FQGNSA. Trimming took 5 bases from V and 4 from J; bases not matched to a gene: 9. The CDR3 consists of 15 residues. The CDR3 loop is CASSLTGQAGTEAFF. CDR3 sequence (DNA): TGTGCCAGCAGCCTCACGGGACAGGCCGGCACTGAAGCTTTCTTT.